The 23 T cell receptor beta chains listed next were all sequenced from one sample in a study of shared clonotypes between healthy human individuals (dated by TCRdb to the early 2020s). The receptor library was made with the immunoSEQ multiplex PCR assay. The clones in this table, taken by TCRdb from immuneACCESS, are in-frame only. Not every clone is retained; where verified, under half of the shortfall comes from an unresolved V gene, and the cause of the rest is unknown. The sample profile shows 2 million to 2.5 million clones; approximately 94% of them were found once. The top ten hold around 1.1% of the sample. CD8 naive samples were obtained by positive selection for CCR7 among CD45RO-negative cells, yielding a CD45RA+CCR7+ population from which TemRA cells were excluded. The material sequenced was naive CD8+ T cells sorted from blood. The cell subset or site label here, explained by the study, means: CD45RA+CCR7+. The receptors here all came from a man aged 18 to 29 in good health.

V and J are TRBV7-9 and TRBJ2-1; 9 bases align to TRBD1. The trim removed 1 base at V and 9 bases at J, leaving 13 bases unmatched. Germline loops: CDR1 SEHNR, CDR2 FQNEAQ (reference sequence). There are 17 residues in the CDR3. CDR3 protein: CASSLGEKTGGYGEQFF. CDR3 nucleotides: TGTGCCAGCAGCTTAGGCGAGAAGACAGGGGGTTATGGTGAGCAGTTCTTC.

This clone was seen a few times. This CDR3 reads CASGGGRPRDGYTF. CDR3 coding DNA: TGTGCCAGCGGGGGTGGGAGACCAAGGGATGGCTACACCTTC. V usage is TRBV7-9 and J usage is TRBJ1-2; TRBD1 might be the D (5 bases). Deletions cut 8 bases from V and 6 bases from J, with 19 bases between. The CDR3 totals 14 residues. In germline, CDR1 is SEHNR, CDR2 FQNEAQ (reference sequence).

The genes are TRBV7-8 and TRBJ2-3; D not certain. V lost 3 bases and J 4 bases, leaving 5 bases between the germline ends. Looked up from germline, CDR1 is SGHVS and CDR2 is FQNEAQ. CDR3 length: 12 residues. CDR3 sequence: CASSLPPDTQYF. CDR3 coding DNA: TGTGCCAGCAGCTTGCCCCCAGATACGCAGTATTTT.

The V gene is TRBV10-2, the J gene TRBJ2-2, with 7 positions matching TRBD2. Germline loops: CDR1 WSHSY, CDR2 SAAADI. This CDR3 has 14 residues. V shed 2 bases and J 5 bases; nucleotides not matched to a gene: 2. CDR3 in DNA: TGCGCCAGCAGTGAGATCGGGGGGACCGGGGAGCTGTTTTTT. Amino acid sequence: CASSEIGGTGELFF.

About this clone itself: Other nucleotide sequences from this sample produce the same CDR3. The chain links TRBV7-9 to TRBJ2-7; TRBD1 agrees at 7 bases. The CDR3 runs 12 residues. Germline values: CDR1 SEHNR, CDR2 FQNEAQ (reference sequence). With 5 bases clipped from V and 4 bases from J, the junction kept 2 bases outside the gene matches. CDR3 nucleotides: TGTGCCAGCAGCCGGACAGGTTACGAGCAGTACTTC. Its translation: CASSRTGYEQYF.

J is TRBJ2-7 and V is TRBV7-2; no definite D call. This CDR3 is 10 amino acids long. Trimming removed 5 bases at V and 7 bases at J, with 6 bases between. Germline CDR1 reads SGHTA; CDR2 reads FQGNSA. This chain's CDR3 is CASSEGEQYF. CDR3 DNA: TGTGCCAGCAGCGAAGGGGAGCAGTACTTC.

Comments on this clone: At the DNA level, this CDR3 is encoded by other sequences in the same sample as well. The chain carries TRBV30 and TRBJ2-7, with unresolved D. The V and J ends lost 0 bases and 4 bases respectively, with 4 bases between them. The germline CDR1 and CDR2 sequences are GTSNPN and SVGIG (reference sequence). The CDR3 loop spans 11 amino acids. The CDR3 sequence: CAWSVGYEQYF. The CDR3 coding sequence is TGTGCCTGGAGTGTGGGTTACGAGCAGTACTTC.

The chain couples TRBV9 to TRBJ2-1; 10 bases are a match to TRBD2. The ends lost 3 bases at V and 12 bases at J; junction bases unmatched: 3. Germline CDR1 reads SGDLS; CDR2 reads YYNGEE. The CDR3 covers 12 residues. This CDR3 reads CASSDSGRGQFF. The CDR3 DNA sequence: TGTGCCAGCAGCGACAGCGGGAGGGGGCAGTTCTTC. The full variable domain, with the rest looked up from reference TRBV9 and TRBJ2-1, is DSGVTQTPKHLITATGQRVTLRCSPRSGDLSVYWYQQSLDQGLQFLIQYYNGEERAKGNILERFSAQQFPDLHSELNLSSLELGDSALYFCASSDSGRGQFFGPGTRLTVL.

The CDR3 DNA reads as TGTGCCAGCAGTGAGCCGGGGGCAACTAATGAAAAACTGTTTTTT. Translation gives CASSEPGATNEKLFF. The chain uses TRBV6-1 and TRBJ1-4; TRBD1 might be the D (5 bases). The V gene lost 3 bases and the J gene lost 0 bases, with 8 bases spanning the gap. Germline loops: CDR1 MNHNS, CDR2 SASEGT. The CDR3 spans 15 residues.

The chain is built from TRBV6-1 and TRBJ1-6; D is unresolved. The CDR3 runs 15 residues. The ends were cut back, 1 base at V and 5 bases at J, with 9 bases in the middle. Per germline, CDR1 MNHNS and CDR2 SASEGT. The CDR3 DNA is TGTGCCAGCAGTGAAGGGCCCTGGGATAATTCACCCCTCCACTTT. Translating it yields CASSEGPWDNSPLHF.

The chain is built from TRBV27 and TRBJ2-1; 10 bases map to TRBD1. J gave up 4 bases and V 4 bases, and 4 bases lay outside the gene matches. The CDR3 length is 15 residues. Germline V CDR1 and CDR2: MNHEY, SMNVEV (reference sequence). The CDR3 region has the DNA TGTGCCAGCAGTTCAGGGACAGGGGAGTACAATGAGCAGTTCTTC. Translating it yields CASSSGTGEYNEQFF.

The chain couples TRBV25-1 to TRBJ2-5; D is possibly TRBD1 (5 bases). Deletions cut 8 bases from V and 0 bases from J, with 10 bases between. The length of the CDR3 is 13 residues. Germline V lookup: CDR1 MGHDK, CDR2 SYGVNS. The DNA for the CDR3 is TGTGCCAGCGCGGACACCAACCAAGAGACCCAGTACTTC. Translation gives CASADTNQETQYF.

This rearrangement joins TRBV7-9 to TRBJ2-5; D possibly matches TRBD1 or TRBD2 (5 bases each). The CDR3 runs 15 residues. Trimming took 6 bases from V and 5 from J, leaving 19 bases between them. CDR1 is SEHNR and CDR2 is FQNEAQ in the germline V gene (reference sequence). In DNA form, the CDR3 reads TGTGCCAGCAGTTCACTGTTTCCGGGACGGGAGACCCAGTACTTC. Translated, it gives CASSSLFPGRETQYF.

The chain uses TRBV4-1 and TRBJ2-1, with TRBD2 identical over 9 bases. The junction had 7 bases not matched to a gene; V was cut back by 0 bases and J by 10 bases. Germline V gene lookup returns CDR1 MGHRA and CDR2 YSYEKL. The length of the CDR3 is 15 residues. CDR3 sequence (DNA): TGCGCCAGCAGCCAAGATGAGCGGGAGGACCGGGAGCAGTTCTTC. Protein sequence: CASSQDEREDREQFF.

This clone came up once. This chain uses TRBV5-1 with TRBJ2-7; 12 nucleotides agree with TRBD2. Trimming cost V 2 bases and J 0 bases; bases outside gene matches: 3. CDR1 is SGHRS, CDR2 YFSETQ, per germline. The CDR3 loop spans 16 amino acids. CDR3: CASSFRLAGASYEQYF. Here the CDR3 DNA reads TGCGCCAGCAGCTTCCGACTAGCGGGAGCCTCCTACGAGCAGTACTTC.

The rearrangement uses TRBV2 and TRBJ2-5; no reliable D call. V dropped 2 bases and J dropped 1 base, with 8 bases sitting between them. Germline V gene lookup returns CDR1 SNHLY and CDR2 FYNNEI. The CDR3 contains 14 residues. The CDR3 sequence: CASSEIQAQETQYF. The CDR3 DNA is TGTGCCAGCAGTGAAATCCAAGCCCAAGAGACCCAGTACTTC.

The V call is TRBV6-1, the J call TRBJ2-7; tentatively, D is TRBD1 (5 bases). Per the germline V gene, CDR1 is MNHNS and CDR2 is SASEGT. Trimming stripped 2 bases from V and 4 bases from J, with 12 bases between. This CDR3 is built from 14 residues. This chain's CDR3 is CASSEPETVYEQYF. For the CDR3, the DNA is TGTGCCAGCAGTGAACCCGAGACAGTATACGAGCAGTACTTC.

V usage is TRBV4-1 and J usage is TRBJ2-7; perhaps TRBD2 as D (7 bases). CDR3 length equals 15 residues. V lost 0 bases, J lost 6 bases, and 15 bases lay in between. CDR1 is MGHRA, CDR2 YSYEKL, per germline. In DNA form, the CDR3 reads TGCGCCAGCAGCCAAGATGGTGGGGGGGCGGGCGAGCAGTACTTC. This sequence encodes CASSQDGGGAGEQYF.

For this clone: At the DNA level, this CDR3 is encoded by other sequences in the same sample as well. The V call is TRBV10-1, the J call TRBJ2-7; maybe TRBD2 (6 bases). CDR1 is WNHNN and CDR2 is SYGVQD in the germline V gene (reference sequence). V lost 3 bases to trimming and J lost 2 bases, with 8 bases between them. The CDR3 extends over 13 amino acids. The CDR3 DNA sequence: TGCGCCAGCAGTGATGGAGGGGCCTACGAGCAGTACTTC. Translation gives CASSDGGAYEQYF.

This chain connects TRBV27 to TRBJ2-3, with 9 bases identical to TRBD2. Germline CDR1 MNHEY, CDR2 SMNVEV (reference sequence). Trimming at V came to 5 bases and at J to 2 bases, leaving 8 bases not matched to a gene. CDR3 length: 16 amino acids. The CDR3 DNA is TGTGCCAGCAGTGTGCGGGGGGGCCTACACACAGATACGCAGTATTTT. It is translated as CASSVRGGLHTDTQYF.

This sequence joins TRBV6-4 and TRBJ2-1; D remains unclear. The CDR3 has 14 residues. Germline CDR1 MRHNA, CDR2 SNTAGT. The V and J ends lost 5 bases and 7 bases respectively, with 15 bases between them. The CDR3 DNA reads TGTGCCAGCAGTAGGACGGACGGGCTAAATGAGCAGTTCTTC. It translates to CASSRTDGLNEQFF.

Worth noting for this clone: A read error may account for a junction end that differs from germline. CDR3 amino acids: CASSSGQGGTYEQYF. Here the CDR3 DNA reads TGTGCTAGCAGCTCCGGACAGGGGGGAACGTACGAGCAGTACTTC. The rearrangement links TRBV7-7 to TRBJ2-7, with 10 bases lining up with TRBD1. CDR1 and CDR2 (germline): SSHAT, FNYEAQ (reference sequence). The CDR3 runs 15 residues.

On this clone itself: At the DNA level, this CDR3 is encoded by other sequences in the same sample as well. The CDR3 region is CASSLGGGELFF. CDR3 DNA sequence: TGCGCCAGCAGCTTGGGCGGCGGGGAGCTGTTTTTT. The chain recombines TRBV5-1 with TRBJ2-2; no reliable D call. Trimming took off 0 bases at V and 7 bases at J, with 4 bases between the two ends. CDR1 is SGHRS, CDR2 YFSETQ, per germline. This CDR3 is 12 amino acids long.